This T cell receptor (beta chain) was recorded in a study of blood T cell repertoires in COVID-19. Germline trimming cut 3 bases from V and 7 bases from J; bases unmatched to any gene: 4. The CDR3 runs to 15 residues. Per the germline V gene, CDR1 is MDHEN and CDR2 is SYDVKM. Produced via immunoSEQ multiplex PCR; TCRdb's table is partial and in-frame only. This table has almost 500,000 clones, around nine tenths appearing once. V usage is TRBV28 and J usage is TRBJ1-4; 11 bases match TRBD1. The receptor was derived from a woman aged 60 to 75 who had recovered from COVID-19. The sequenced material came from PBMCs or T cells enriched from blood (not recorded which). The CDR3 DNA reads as TGTGCCAGCAGTTTTATGGGACAGGGGGGTGAAAAACTGTTTTTT. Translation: CASSFMGQGGEKLFF.